This T cell receptor beta chain was identified in a study of T cells expressing NK-cell markers. Study-wide background: All TCR beta repertoires analysed originated from sorted CD3+CD56+NKG2C+, CD3+CD56+NKG2C- and CD3+CD56-NKG2C+ T cells.

The authors generated TCR beta cDNA through 5'RACE template switching with UMIs. TCRdb reprocessed the 5' RACE reads, keeping one entry per CDR3 protein, no DNA. This listing includes about 260,000 distinct CDR3 sequences. Germline CDR1 reads SGHVS; CDR2 reads FNYEAQ. The CDR3 is made up of 16 amino acids. The TCR was taken from a young man in good health. The sequencing input was blood T cells: a sorted CD56 or NKG2C T cell subset, CD4+ or CD8+ T cells, or bulk PBMC T cells (not recorded which). The rearrangement links TRBV7-6 to TRBJ2-2; the D call of TRBD2 rests on TCRdb alone, since no DNA is present to check it. The CDR3 here is CASSLALGDLGGELFF. The entire variable domain, with the rest obtained from reference TRBV7-6 and TRBJ2-2, is as follows: GAGVSQSPRYKVTKRGQDVALRCDPISGHVSLYWYRQALGQGPEFLTYFNYEAQQDKSGLPNDRFSAERPEGSISTLTIQRTEQRDSAMYRCASSLALGDLGGELFFGEGSRLTVL.